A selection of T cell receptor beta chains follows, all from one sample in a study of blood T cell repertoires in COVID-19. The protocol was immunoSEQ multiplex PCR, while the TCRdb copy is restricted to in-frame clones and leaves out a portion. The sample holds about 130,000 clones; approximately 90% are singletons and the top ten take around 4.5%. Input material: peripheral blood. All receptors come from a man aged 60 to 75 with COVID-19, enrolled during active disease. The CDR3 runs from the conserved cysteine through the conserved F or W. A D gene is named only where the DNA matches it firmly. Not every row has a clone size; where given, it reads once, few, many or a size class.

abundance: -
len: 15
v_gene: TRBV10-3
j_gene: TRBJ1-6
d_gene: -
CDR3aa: CAISQSGKDNSPLHF
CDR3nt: TGTGCCATCAGTCAGTCCGGGAAGGATAATTCACCCCTCCACTTT

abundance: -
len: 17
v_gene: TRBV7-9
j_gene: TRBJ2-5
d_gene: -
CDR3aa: CASSLAAGAGRSETQYF
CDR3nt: TGTGCCAGCAGCTTAGCAGCAGGGGCAGGGCGATCTGAGACCCAGTACTTC

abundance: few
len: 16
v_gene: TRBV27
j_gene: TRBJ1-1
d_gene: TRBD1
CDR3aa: CASSPGTGLQNTEAFF
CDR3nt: TGTGCCAGCAGCCCCGGGACAGGGCTTCAGAACACTGAAGCTTTCTTT

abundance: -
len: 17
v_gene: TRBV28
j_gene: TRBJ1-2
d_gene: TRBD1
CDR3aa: CASSPPLTGGADYGYTF
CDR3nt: TGTGCCAGCAGTCCACCTTTGACAGGGGGCGCCGACTATGGCTACACCTTC

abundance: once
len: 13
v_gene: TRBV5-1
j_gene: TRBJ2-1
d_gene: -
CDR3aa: CASSFSTPREQFF
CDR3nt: TGCGCCAGCAGCTTTTCGACTCCGCGGGAGCAGTTCTTC

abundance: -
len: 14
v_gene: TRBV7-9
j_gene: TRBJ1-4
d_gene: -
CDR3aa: CASSTGFGDEKLFF
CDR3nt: TGTGCCAGCAGCACAGGGTTTGGGGATGAAAAACTGTTTTTT

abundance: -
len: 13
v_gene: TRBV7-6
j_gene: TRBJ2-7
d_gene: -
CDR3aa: CASSSTTGYEQYF
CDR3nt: TGTGCCAGCAGCTCCACCACAGGATACGAGCAGTACTTC

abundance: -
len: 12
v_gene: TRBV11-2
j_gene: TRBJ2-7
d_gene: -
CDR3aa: CASSPHSYEQYF
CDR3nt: TGTGCCAGCAGCCCCCATTCCTACGAGCAGTACTTC

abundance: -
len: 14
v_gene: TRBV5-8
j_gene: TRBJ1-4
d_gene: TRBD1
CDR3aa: CASSPRGREEKLFF
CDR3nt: TGTGCCAGCAGCCCAAGGGGGCGCGAGGAAAAACTGTTTTTT

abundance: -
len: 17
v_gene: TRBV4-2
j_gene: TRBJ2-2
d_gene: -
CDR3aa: CASSPMGDTGYTGELFF
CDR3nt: TGTGCCAGCAGCCCTATGGGGGACACCGGATACACCGGGGAGCTGTTTTTT

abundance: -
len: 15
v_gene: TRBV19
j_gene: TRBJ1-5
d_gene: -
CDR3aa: CASTRGRGGNQPQHF
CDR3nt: TGTGCCAGTACACGAGGAAGGGGCGGCAATCAGCCCCAGCATTTT

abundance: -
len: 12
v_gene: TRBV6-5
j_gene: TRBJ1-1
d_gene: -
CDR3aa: CASSNRVVEAFF
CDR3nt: TGTGCCAGCAGTAACAGGGTTGTTGAAGCTTTCTTT

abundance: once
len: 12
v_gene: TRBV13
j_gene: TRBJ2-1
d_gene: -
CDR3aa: CASSPGWDEQFF
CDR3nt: TGTGCCAGCAGCCCCGGGTGGGATGAGCAGTTCTTC

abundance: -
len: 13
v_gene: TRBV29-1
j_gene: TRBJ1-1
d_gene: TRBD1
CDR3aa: CSVRQGMNTEAFF
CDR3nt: TGCAGCGTCAGACAGGGAATGAACACTGAAGCTTTCTTT

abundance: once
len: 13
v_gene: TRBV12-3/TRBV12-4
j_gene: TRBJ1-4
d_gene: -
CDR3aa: CASRGGYPEKLFF
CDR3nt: TGTGCCAGCAGGGGAGGGTACCCTGAAAAACTGTTTTTT

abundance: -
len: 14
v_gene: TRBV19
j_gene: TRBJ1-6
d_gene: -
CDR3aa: CASSRGGRGSPLHF
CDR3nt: TGTGCCAGTAGTAGGGGGGGAAGGGGATCACCCCTCCACTTT

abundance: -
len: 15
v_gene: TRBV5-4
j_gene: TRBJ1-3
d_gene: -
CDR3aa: CASSFRGGLGNTIYF
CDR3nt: TGTGCCAGCAGCTTTCGCGGAGGGTTGGGAAACACCATATATTTT

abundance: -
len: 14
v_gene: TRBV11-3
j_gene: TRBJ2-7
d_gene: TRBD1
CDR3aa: CASSRGQGTAEQYF
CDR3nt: TGTGCCAGCAGCCGCGGACAGGGAACCGCCGAGCAGTACTTC

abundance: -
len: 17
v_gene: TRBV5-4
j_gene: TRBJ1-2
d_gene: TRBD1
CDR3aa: CASSWDLQGWANYGYTF
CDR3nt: TGTGCCAGCAGCTGGGACCTACAGGGGTGGGCTAACTATGGCTACACCTTC

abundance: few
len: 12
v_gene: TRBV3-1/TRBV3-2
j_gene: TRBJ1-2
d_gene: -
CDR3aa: CASSQVGEGYTF
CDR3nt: TGTGCCAGCAGCCAAGTAGGGGAAGGCTACACCTTC

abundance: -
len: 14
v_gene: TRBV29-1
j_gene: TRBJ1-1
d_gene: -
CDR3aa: CSASRSTVLTEAFF
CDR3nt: TGCAGCGCTTCCCGGTCGACAGTTCTCACTGAAGCTTTCTTT

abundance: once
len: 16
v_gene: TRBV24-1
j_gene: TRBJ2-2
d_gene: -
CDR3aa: CATSETRGSNTGELFF
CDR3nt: TGTGCCACCAGTGAGACCAGGGGATCGAACACCGGGGAGCTGTTTTTT

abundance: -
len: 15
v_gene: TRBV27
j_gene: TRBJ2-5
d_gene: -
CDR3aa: CASSPATGYQETQYF
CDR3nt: TGTGCCAGCAGTCCTGCTACAGGCTACCAAGAGACCCAGTACTTC

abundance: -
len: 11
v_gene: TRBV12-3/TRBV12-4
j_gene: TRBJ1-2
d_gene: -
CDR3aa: CASSLGDGYTF
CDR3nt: TGTGCCAGCAGTTTGGGAGATGGCTACACCTTC

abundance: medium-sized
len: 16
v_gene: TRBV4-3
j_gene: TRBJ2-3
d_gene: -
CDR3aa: CASSQDQGYTTDTQYF
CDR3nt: TGCGCCAGCAGCCAAGATCAGGGTTACACCACAGATACGCAGTATTTT

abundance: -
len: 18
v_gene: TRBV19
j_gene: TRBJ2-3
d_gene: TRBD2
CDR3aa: CASSINPPLAGPGDTQYF
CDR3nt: TGTGCCAGTAGTATAAACCCACCGCTAGCGGGGCCCGGGGATACGCAGTATTTT

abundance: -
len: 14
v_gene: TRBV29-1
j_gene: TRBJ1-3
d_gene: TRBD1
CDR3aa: CSAGSTGQGDTIYF
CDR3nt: TGCAGCGCCGGGTCCACGGGACAGGGGGACACCATATATTTT

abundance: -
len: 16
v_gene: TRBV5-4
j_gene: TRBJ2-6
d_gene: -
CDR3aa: CASSRPGLDGANVLTF
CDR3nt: TGTGCCAGCAGCCGTCCCGGTCTCGATGGGGCCAACGTCCTGACTTTC

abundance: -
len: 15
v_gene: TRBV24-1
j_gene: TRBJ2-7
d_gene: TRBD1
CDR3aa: CATSDPYRGSYEQYF
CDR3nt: TGTGCCACCAGTGACCCGTACAGGGGATCCTACGAGCAGTACTTC

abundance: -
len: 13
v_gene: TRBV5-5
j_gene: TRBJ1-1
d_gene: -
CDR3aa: CASSFTGNTEAFF
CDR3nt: TGTGCCAGCAGCTTTACAGGGAACACTGAAGCTTTCTTT

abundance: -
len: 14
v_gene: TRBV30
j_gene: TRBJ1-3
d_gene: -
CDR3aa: CAWSVVASGNTIYF
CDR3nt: TGTGCCTGGAGTGTAGTGGCTTCTGGAAACACCATATATTTT

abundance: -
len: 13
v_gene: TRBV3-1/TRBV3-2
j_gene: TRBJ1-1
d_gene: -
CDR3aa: CASSPTKRGKTFF
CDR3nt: TGTGCCAGCAGCCCCACAAAGAGAGGGAAGACTTTCTTT

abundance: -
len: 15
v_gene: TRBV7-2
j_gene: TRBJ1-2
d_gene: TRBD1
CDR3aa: CASSSYDRVDYGYTF
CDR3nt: TGTGCCAGCAGCTCCTATGACAGGGTGGACTATGGCTACACCTTC

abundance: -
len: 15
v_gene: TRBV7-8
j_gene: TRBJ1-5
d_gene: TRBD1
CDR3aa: CASSERGTGNQPQHF
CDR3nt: TGTGCCAGCAGCGAGCGCGGGACAGGCAATCAGCCCCAGCATTTT

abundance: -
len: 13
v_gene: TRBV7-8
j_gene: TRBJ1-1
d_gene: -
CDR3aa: CASSLARGTEAFF
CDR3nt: TGTGCCAGCAGCTTAGCGAGGGGGACTGAAGCTTTCTTT

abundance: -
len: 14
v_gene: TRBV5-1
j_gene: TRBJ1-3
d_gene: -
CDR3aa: CASSLDSSGNTIYF
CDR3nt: TGCGCCAGCAGCTTGGACAGCTCTGGAAACACCATATATTTT

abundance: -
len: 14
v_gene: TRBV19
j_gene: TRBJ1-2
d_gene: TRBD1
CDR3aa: CASTQGQGYIGYTF
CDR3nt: TGTGCCAGTACCCAGGGACAGGGGTATATTGGCTACACCTTC

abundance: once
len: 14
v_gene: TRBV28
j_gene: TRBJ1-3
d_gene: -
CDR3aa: CASSSWTSGNTIYF
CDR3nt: TGTGCCAGCAGTTCTTGGACATCTGGAAACACCATATATTTT

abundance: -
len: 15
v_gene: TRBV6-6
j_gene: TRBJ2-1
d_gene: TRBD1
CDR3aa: CASSYPGQGVNEQFF
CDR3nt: TGTGCCAGCAGTTACCCGGGACAGGGGGTCAATGAGCAGTTCTTC

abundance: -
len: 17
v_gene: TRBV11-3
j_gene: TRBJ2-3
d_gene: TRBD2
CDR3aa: CASSLGQRGGMADTQYF
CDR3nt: TGTGCCAGCAGCTTAGGTCAGCGGGGGGGCATGGCAGATACGCAGTATTTT

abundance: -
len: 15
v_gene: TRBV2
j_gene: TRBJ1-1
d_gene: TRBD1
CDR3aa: CASRDRGWGNTEAFF
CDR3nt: TGTGCCAGCAGAGACAGGGGGTGGGGGAACACTGAAGCTTTCTTT

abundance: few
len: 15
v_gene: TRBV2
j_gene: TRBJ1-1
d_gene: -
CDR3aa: CASNPGPNVNTEAFF
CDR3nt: TGTGCCAGCAACCCGGGTCCGAACGTGAACACTGAAGCTTTCTTT

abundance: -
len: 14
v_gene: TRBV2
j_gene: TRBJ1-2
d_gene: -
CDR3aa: CASSGDNSNYGYTF
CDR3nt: TGTGCCAGCAGTGGGGACAACTCTAACTATGGCTACACCTTC

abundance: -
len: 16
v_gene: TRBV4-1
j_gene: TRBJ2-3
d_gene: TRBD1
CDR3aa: CASSNTDRDGTDTQYF
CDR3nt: TGCGCCAGCAGCAACACAGACAGGGATGGCACAGATACGCAGTATTTT

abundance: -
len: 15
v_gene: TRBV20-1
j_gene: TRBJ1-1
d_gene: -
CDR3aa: CSASIDGGGGTEAFF
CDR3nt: TGCAGTGCTAGTATAGACGGGGGCGGGGGTACTGAAGCTTTCTTT

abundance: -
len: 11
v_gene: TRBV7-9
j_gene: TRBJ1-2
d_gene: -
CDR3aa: CASSFGQGYTF
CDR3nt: TGTGCCAGCAGCTTCGGACAGGGCTACACCTTC

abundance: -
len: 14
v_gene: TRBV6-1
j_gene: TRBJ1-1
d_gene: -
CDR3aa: CASSEMRGYTEAFF
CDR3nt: TGTGCCAGCAGTGAAATGCGGGGGTACACTGAAGCTTTCTTT

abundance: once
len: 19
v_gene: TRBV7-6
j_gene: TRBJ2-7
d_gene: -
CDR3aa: CASSLTPGEGKGTAYEQYF
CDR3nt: TGTGCCAGCAGCTTAACCCCGGGCGAGGGCAAAGGTACTGCGTACGAGCAGTACTTC

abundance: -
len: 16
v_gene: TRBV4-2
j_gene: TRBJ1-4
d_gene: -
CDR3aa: CASSQPGKAANEKLFF
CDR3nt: TGTGCCAGCAGCCAGCCCGGGAAGGCAGCTAATGAAAAACTGTTTTTT

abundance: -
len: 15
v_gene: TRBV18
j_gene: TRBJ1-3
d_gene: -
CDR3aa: CASSERPGNGNTIYF
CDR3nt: TGTGCCAGCTCAGAGCGTCCGGGGAATGGAAACACCATATATTTT